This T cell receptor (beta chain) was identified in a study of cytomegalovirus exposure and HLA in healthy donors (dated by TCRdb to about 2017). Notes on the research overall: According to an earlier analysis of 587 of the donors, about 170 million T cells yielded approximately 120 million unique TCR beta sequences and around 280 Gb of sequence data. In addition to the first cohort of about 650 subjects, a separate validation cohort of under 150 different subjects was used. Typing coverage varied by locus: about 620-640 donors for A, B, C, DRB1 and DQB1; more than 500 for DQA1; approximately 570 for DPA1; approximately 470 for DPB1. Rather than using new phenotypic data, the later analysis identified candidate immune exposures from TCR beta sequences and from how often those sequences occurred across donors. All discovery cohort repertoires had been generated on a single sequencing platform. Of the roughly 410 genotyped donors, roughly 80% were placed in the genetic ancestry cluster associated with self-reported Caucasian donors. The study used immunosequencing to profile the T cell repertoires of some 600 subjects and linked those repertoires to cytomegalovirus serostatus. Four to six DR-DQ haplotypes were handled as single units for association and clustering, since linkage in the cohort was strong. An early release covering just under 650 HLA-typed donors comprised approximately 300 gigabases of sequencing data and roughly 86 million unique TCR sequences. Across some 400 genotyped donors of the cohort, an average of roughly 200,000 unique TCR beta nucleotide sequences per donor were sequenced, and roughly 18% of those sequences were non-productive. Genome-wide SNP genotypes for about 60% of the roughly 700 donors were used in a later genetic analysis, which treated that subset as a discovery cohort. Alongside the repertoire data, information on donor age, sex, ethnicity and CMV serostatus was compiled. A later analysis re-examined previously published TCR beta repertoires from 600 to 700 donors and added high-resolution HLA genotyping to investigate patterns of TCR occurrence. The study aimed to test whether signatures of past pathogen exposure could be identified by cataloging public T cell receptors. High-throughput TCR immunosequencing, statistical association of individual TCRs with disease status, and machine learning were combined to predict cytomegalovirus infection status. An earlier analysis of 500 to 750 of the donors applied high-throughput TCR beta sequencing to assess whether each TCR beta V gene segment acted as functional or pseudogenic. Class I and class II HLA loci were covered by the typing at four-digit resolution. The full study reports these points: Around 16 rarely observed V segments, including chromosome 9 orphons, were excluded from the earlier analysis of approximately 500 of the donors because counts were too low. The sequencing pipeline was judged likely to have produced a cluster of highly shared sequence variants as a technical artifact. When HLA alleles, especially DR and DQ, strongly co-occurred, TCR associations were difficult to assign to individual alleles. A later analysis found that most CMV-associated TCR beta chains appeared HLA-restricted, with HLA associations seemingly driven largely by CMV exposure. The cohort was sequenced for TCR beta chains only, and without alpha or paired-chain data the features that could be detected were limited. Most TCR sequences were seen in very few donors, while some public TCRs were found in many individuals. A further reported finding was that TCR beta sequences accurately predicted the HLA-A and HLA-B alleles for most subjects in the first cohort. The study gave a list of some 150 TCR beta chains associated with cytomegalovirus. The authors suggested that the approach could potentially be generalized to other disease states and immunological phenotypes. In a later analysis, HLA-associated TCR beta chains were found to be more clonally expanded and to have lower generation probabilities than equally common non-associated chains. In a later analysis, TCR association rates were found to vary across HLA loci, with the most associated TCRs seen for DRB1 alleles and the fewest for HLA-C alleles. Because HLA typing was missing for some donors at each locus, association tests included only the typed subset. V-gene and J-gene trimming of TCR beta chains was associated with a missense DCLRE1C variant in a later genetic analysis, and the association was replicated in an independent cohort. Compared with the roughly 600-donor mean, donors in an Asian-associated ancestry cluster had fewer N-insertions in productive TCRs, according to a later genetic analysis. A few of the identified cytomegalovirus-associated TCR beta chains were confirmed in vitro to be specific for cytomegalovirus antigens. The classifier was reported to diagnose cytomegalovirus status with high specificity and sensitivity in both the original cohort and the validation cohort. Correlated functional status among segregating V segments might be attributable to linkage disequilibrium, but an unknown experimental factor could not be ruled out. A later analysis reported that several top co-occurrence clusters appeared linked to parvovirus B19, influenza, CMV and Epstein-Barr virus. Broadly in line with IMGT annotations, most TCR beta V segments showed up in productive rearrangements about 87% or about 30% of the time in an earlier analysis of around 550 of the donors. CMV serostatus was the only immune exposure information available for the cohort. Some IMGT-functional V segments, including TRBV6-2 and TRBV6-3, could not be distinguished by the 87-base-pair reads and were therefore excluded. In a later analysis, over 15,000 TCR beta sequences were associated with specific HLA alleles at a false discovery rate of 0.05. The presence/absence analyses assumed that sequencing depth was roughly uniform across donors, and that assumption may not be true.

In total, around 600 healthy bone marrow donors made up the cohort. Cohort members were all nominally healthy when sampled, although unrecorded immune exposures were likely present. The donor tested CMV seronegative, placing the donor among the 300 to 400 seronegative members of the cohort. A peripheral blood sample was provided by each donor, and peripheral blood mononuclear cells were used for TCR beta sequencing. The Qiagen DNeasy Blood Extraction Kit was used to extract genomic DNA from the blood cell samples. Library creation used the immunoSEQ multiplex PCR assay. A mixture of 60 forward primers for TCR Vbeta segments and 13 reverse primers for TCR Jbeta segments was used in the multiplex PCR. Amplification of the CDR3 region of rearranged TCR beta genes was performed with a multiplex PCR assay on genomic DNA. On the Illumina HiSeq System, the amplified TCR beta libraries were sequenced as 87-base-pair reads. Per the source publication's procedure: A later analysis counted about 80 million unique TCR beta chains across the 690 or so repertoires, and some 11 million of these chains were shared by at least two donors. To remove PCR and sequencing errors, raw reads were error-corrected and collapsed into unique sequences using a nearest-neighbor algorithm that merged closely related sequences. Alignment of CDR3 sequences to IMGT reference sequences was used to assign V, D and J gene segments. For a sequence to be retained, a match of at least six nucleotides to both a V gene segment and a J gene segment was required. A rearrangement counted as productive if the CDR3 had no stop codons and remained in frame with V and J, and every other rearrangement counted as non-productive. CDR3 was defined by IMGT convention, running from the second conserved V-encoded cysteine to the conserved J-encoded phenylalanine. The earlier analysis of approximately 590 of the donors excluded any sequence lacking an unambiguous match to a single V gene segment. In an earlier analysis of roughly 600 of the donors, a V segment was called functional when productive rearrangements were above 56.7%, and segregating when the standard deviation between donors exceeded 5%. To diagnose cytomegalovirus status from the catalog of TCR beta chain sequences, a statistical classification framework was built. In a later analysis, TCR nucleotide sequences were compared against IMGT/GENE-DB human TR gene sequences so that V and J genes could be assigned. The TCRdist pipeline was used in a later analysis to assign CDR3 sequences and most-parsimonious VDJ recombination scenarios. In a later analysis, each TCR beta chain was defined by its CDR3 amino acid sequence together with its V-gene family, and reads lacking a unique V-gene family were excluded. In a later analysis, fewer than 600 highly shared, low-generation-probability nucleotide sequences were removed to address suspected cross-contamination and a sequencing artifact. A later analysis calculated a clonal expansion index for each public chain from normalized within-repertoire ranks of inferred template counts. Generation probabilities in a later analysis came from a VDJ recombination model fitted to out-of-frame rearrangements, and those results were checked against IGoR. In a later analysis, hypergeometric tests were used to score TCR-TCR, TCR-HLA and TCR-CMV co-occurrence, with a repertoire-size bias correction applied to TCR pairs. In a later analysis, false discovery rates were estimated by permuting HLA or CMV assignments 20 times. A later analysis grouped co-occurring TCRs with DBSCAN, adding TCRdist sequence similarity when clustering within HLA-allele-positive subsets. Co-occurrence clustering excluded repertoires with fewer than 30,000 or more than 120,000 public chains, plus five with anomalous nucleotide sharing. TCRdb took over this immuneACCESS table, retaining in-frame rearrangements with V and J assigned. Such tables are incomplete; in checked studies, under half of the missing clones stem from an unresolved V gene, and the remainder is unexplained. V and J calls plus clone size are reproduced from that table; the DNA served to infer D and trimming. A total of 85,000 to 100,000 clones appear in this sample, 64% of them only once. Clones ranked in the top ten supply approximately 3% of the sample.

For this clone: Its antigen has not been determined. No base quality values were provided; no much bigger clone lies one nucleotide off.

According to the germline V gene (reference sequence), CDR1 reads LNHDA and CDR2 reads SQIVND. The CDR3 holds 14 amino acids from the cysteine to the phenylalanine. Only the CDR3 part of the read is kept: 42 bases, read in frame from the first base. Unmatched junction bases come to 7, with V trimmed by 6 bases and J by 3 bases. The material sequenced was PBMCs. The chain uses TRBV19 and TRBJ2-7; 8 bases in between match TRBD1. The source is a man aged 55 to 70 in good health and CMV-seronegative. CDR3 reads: CASRPGTGGYEQYF. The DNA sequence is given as TGTGCCAGTAGACCCGGGACAGGCGGCTACGAGCAGTACTTC.